This TCR beta chain comes out of a study of tumor-infiltrating lymphocytes in localized non-small cell lung cancer. Study-level results: Available tissue quantity limited TCR sequencing to a patient subset. Higher tumor T cell infiltration than in uninvolved lung was supported by TCRbeta sequencing.

This clone was detected once. Antigen: not known. Repertoires were generated with immunoSEQ multiplex PCR, while TCRdb's copy carries only in-frame clones and drops some. The sample yields around 7,100 clones, more than 55% seen once. The CDR3 is 16 residues long. The trim removed 4 bases at V and 13 bases at J, leaving 15 bases unmatched. CDR1 is GTSNPN and CDR2 is SVGIG in the germline V gene (reference sequence). This sequence was found in a human donor with non-small cell lung cancer. Sequencing was done on a sample of uninvolved lung tissue not adjacent to the tumor. This chain links TRBV30 with TRBJ1-6, with 11 positions matching TRBD1. The CDR3 protein is CAWIKRDRGFLGPLHF. The CDR3 DNA reads TGTGCCTGGATTAAACGGGACAGGGGGTTCTTAGGCCCCCTCCACTTT.